Presented here are 21 T cell receptor beta chains from one specimen sequenced in a study of T-cell reconstitution after alpha-beta-depleted transplantation in children. Researchers prepared the TCRbeta library using unique molecular identifiers, the study reports. TCRdb re-analysed the PCR reads in MiXCR, keeping a single row per CDR3 protein. The repertoire includes some 240,000 distinct CDR3 sequences, more than 10% of them detected once, and roughly 2.6% sits in the top ten. The source was PBMCs from the stem cell graft donor, collected from the stem cell graft. The source of these receptors is a human donor who donated a stem cell graft to a child with acute lymphoblastic leukemia.

This clonotype was detected ten times or more. This chain uses TRBV29-1 with TRBJ2-2; TRBD1 aligns across 9 bases. The CDR3 totals 15 residues. Germline V gene data show CDR1 as SQVTM and CDR2 as ANQGSEA. J lost 7 bases, V lost 6 bases, and 12 bases had no gene match. CDR3 sequence (DNA): TGCAGCGTAGAGTCCCGGGACAGGGTTGTCGGGGAGCTGTTTTTT. The encoded protein is CSVESRDRVVGELFF.

In this sample, this clonotype turned up many times. The genes are TRBV7-2 and TRBJ1-1; D gene uncertain. CDR1 and CDR2 (germline): SGHTA, FQGNSA. The CDR3 sequence is 17 residues long. V was pared by 0 bases and J by 2 bases, with 16 bases between. CDR3 nucleotides: TGTGCCAGCAGCTTAGCCCTACGGCAGTTTATTAACACTGAAGCTTTCTTT. Its protein is CASSLALRQFINTEAFF.

This clonotype was recorded at least ten times. This chain connects TRBV5-1 to TRBJ2-1; 10 bases match TRBD2. The V and J ends lost 4 bases and 5 bases, in that order; junction bases with no gene match: 9. The CDR3 sequence is 16 residues long. The germline gives CDR1 SGHRS, CDR2 YFSETQ. The CDR3 bases are TGCGCCAGCAGCCGATTTTATGGGACTAGCGACAATGAGCAGTTCTTC. This translates into CASSRFYGTSDNEQFF.

On this clonotype: Just one base apart from a much larger clone, this may be a read error. The genes are TRBV5-1 and TRBJ2-1, with 7 bases aligning to TRBD2. Germline V gene lookup returns CDR1 SGHRS and CDR2 YFSETQ. J gave up 6 bases and V 0 bases, and 6 bases lay outside the gene matches. The CDR3 length is 15 residues. CDR3 sequence: CASSLGVSGPNEQFF. The CDR3 DNA follows: TGCGCCAGCAGCTTGGGGGTTAGCGGGCCCAATGAGCAGTTCTTC.

The sample holds many counts of this clonotype. V usage is TRBV3-1 and J usage is TRBJ1-5; 8 positions agree with TRBD1. From germline, CDR1 is LGHDT and CDR2 YNNKEL (reference sequence). The CDR3 spans 15 residues. The V segment lost 0 bases and the J segment 4 bases; nucleotides outside the gene matches: 2. The CDR3 spells CASSQDRQGNQPQHF. As DNA, the CDR3 is TGTGCCAGCAGCCAAGATAGACAGGGGAATCAGCCCCAGCATTTT.

Ten or more counts support this clonotype. The genes are TRBV14 and TRBJ1-1; D gene uncertain. This CDR3 has 16 residues. Trimming took off 0 bases at V and 3 bases at J, with 14 bases between the two ends. The germline V gene has CDR1 SGHDN and CDR2 FVKESK. The CDR3 DNA reads TGTGCCAGCAGCCAAGATCACCAGGTGGTGGACACTGAAGCTTTCTTT. Translation gives CASSQDHQVVDTEAFF.

This clonotype has a handful of counts. The rearrangement uses TRBV27 and TRBJ1-1; no firm D call. CDR1 is MNHEY, CDR2 SMNVEV, per germline (reference sequence). The length of the CDR3 is 13 residues. V was cut by 1 base and J by 3 bases, with 6 bases left in between. CDR3 in DNA: TGTGCCAGCAGTTTATGGCTTTACACTGAAGCTTTCTTT. Residues: CASSLWLYTEAFF.

In its sample, this clonotype was seen many times. This rearrangement joins TRBV30 to TRBJ2-7; D unclear. CDR3 length: 12 amino acids. Trimming took off 0 bases at V and 1 base at J, with 4 bases between the two ends. Per germline, CDR1 GTSNPN and CDR2 SVGIG (reference sequence). CDR3 sequence: CAWSVSSYEQYF. CDR3 DNA sequence: TGTGCCTGGAGTGTCAGTTCCTACGAGCAGTACTTC.

This clonotype was observed a few times. The chain joins TRBV7-2 to TRBJ2-7; 7 bases are shared with TRBD2. This CDR3 has 16 amino acids. Germline V lookup: CDR1 SGHTA, CDR2 FQGNSA. V trimming: 2 bases; J trimming: 2 bases; junction bases outside the gene matches: 9. The CDR3 DNA sequence: TGTGCCAGCAGCTTATCTGGGGGGAGGGTCCCCTACGAGCAGTACTTC. The encoded protein is CASSLSGGRVPYEQYF. Full variable domain (remainder filled in from reference TRBV7-2 and TRBJ2-7): GAGVSQSPSNKVTEKGKDVELRCDPISGHTALYWYRQSLGQGLEFLIYFQGNSAPDKSGLPSDRFSAERTGGSVSTLTIQRTQQEDSAVYLCASSLSGGRVPYEQYFGPGTRLTVT.

This clonotype was found many times. V usage is TRBV12-3 or TRBV12-4 and J usage is TRBJ1-1; D might be TRBD1 (6 bases). V lost 6 bases to trimming and J lost 3 bases, with 17 bases between them. This CDR3 comprises 15 residues. CDR3 sequence reads: CASRLFGGQDTEAFF. In nucleotides, the CDR3 is TGTGCCAGCAGGCTTTTCGGGGGCCAGGACACTGAAGCTTTCTTT.

This clonotype appeared many times. The chain has TRBV6-5 and TRBJ2-1, with 7 bases lining up with TRBD1. The length of the CDR3 is 17 residues. V lost 0 bases, J lost 0 bases, and 5 bases stayed unmatched. Germline CDR1 is MNHEY and CDR2 is SVGAGI. The CDR3 reads CASSYSPTGSSYNEQFF. CDR3 in DNA: TGTGCCAGCAGTTACTCGCCGACAGGGAGCTCCTACAATGAGCAGTTCTTC.

This clonotype was detected many times. The rearrangement joins TRBV12-3 or TRBV12-4 to TRBJ2-7; D possibly corresponds to TRBD1 (5 bases). The V gene lost 5 bases and the J gene lost 6 bases, with 23 bases spanning the gap. CDR3 length: 16 amino acids. The CDR3 region is CASSPPNRLQYPEQYF. In DNA form, the CDR3 reads TGTGCCAGCAGTCCACCGAACAGGCTTCAGTATCCCGAGCAGTACTTC.

This clonotype was counted ten times or more. The chain carries TRBV13 and TRBJ2-7, with no clear D. Germline V gene data show CDR1 as PRHDT and CDR2 as FYEKMQ (reference sequence). The CDR3 has 15 residues. Deletions cut 6 bases from V and 1 base from J, with 16 bases between. Here the CDR3 reads CASSPFGIRSYEQYF. CDR3 in DNA: TGTGCCAGCAGTCCCTTCGGCATCCGATCCTACGAGCAGTACTTC.

This clonotype was seen many times. The chain combines TRBV15 with TRBJ2-7; 9 nucleotides agree with TRBD1. Germline values: CDR1 LNHNV, CDR2 YYDKDF (reference sequence). The CDR3 spans 16 residues. J gave up 0 bases and V 1 base, and 4 bases lay outside the gene matches. CDR3: CATSRVGTGSSYEQYF. Here the CDR3 DNA reads TGTGCCACCAGCAGAGTTGGGACAGGGAGCTCCTACGAGCAGTACTTC. Supplemented by reference TRBV15 and TRBJ2-7, the full variable domain reads DAMVIQNPRYQVTQFGKPVTLSCSQTLNHNVMYWYQQKSSQAPKLLFHYYDKDFNNEADTPDNFQSRRPNTSFCFLDIRSPGLGDTAMYLCATSRVGTGSSYEQYFGPGTRLTVT.

This clonotype was recorded at least ten times. This chain connects TRBV10-3 to TRBJ1-1; 8 bases agree with TRBD1. CDR3 size: 14 residues. Unmatched junction bases numbered 3, after V lost 0 bases and J lost 6 bases. In germline, CDR1 is ENHRY, CDR2 SYGVKD. For the CDR3, the DNA is TGTGCCATCAGTGAGTCCTCAGGGGGCCCTGAAGCTTTCTTT. Its translation is CAISESSGGPEAFF.

This chain joins TRBV29-1 and TRBJ1-1; 8 bases agree with TRBD1. Germline V gene sequence: CDR1 SQVTM, CDR2 ANQGSEA. CDR3 length: 13 residues. The J segment lost 2 bases and the V segment lost 7 bases, leaving 6 bases of the junction unmatched. The CDR3 DNA reads as TGCAGCGCTGACAGGGGAATCAACACTGAAGCTTTCTTT. This codes for CSADRGINTEAFF.

This clonotype was counted between two and nine times. The chain uses TRBV20-1 and TRBJ2-7, with D perhaps matching TRBD1 or TRBD2 (6 bases each). CDR3 length: 14 amino acids. V lost 0 bases and J 5 bases, leaving 14 bases between the germline ends. The germline V gene has CDR1 DFQATT and CDR2 SNEGSKA (reference sequence). In DNA form, the CDR3 reads TGCAGTGCTAGAGATCGGGGGCTATTTGACGAGCAGTACTTC. It specifies CSARDRGLFDEQYF.

The chain joins TRBV15 to TRBJ2-1; D possibly corresponds to TRBD1 (5 bases). This CDR3 has 14 residues. The germline CDR1 and CDR2 sequences are LNHNV and YYDKDF (reference sequence). V lost 2 bases, J lost 4 bases, and 9 bases lay in between. This CDR3 is CATSRQGLYNEQFF. CDR3 DNA: TGTGCCACCAGCAGACAGGGCCTGTACAATGAGCAGTTCTTC.

This clonotype was detected many times. The V gene is TRBV7-9, the J gene TRBJ2-6, with D possibly matching TRBD1 (5 bases). The CDR3 is 15 amino acids. Per the germline V gene, CDR1 is SEHNR and CDR2 is FQNEAQ (reference sequence). The ends were cut back, 5 bases at V and 4 bases at J, with 12 bases in the middle. The CDR3 is CASSPTGYGANVLTF. CDR3 coding DNA: TGTGCCAGCAGCCCAACAGGTTACGGGGCCAACGTCCTGACTTTC. Using reference TRBV7-9 and TRBJ2-6 for the parts outside the CDR3, the full variable domain is DTGVSQNPRHKITKRGQNVTFRCDPISEHNRLYWYRQTLGQGPEFLTYFQNEAQLEKSRLLSDRFSAERPKGSFSTLEIQRTEQGDSAMYLCASSPTGYGANVLTFGAGSRLTVL.

Details on this clonotype: One base away lies a much larger clone, so this may be a sequencing read error. V usage is TRBV6-5 and J usage is TRBJ1-6; no clear D gene. Germline CDR1 reads MNHEY; CDR2 reads SVGAGI. The CDR3 length is 14 residues. V was shortened by 2 bases and J by 10 bases, with 12 bases between the two germline ends. The CDR3 nucleotides read TGTGCCAGCAGTTACCGGCCCACGGGGTCACCCCTCCACTTT. Its translation: CASSYRPTGSPLHF.

Ten or more counts support this clonotype. This sequence joins TRBV12-5 and TRBJ1-1; TRBD1 is a possible D gene (5 bases). This CDR3 is built from 15 residues. Germline lookup yields CDR1 LGHNT and CDR2 FRNRAP. Trimming removed 5 bases at V and 8 bases at J, with 21 bases between. This chain's CDR3 is CASGRWGSAGTEAFF. The CDR3 region has the DNA TGTGCTAGTGGTCGATGGGGGTCAGCCGGTACAGAAGCTTTCTTT.